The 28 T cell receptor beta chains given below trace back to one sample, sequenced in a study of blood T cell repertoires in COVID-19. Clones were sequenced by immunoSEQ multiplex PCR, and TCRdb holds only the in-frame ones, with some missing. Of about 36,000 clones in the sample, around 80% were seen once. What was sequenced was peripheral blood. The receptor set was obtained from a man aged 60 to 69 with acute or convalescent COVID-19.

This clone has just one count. The CDR3 loop is CASQHMAGMDYGYTF. In nucleotides, the CDR3 is TGTGCCAGCCAGCACATGGCAGGGATGGACTATGGCTACACCTTC. The chain employs TRBV27 and TRBJ1-2, with a tentative D call TRBD1 (5 bases). The CDR3 sequence is 15 residues long. CDR1 and CDR2 (germline): MNHEY, SMNVEV (reference sequence). With 8 bases removed from V and 3 bases from J, the gap between germline ends came to 19 bases.

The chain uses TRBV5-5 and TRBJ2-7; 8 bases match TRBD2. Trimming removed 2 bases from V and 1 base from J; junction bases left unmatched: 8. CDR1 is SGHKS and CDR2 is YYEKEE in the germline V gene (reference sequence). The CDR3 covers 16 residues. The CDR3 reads CASSLAAGGVSYEQYF. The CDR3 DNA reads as TGTGCCAGCAGCTTAGCGGCGGGAGGCGTTTCCTACGAGCAGTACTTC.

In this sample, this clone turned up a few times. CDR3 region: CASSLWGLNTEAFF. CDR3 sequence (DNA): TGTGCCAGCAGTTTATGGGGGCTGAACACTGAAGCTTTCTTT. The chain links TRBV27 to TRBJ1-1; possible D gene TRBD1, 6 bases. CDR3 length: 14 residues. Trimming stripped 1 base from V and 0 bases from J, with 6 bases between. Germline V lookup: CDR1 MNHEY, CDR2 SMNVEV (reference sequence).

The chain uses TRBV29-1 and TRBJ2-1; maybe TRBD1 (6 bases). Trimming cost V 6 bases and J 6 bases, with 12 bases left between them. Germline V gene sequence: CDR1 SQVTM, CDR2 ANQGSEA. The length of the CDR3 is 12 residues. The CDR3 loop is CSVNRALNEQFF. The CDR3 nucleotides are TGCAGCGTCAACAGGGCGCTCAATGAGCAGTTCTTC.

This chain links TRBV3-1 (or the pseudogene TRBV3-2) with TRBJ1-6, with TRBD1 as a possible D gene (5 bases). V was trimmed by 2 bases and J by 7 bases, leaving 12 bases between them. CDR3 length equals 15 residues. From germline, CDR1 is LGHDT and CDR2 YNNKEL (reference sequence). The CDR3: CASSQPGGRNSPLHF. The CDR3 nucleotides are TGTGCCAGCAGCCAACCCGGGGGAAGGAATTCACCCCTCCACTTT.

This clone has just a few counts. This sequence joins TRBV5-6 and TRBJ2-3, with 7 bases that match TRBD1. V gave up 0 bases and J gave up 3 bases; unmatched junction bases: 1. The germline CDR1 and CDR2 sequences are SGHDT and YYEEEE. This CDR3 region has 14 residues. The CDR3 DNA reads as TGTGCCAGCAGCTTGGTGACAGGGACAGATACGCAGTATTTT. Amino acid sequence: CASSLVTGTDTQYF.

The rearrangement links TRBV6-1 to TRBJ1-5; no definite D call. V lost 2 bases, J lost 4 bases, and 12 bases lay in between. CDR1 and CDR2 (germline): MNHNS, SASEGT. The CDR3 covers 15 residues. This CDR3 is CASSERQVPNQPQHF. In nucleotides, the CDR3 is TGTGCCAGCAGTGAACGACAAGTCCCGAATCAGCCCCAGCATTTT.

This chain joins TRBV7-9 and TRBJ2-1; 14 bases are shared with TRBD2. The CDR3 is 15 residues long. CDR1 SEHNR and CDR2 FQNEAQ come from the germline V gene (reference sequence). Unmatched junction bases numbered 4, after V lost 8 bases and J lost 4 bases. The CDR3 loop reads CASGTSGSLYNEQFF. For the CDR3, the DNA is TGTGCCAGCGGGACTAGCGGGAGCCTATACAATGAGCAGTTCTTC.

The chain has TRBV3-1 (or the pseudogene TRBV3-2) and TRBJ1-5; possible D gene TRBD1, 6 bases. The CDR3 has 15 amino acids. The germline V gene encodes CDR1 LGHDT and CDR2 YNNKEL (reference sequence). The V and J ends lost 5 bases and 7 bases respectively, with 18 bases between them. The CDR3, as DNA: TGTGCCAGCAGCACGACCAGGGGTCTAGGACAGCCCCAGCATTTT. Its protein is CASSTTRGLGQPQHF.

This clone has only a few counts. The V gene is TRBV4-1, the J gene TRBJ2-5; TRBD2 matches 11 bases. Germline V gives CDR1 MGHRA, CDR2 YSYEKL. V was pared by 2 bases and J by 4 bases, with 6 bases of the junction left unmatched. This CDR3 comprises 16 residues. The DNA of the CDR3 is TGCGCCAGCAGCCAACCCGATAGCGGGAGGGGAGAGACCCAGTACTTC. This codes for CASSQPDSGRGETQYF.

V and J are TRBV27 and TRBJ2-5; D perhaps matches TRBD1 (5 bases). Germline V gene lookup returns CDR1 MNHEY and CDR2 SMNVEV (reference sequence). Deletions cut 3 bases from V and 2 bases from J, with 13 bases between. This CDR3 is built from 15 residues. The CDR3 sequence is CASSFGTGRQETQYF. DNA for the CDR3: TGTGCCAGCAGTTTTGGAACAGGCCGACAAGAGACCCAGTACTTC.

Here the CDR3 DNA reads TGTGCCAGCAGCTCCCACGGGGGTGGCGAGACCCAGTACTTC. It specifies CASSSHGGGETQYF. This sequence joins TRBV5-4 and TRBJ2-5, with TRBD2 as a possible D gene (6 bases). The CDR3 extends over 14 amino acids. In germline, CDR1 is SGHNT, CDR2 YYREEE (reference sequence). Trimming took 3 bases from V and 5 from J, leaving 14 bases between them.

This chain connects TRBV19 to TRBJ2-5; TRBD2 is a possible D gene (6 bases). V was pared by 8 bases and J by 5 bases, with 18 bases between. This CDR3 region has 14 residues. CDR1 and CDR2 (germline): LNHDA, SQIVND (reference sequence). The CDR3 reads CASGAGPPGETQYF. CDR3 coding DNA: TGTGCCAGTGGCGCGGGACCCCCTGGGGAGACCCAGTACTTC.

The CDR3 DNA reads TGTGCCAGCAGCGTAGATGGGACTAGTCGGACAGATACGCAGTATTTT. The encoded protein is CASSVDGTSRTDTQYF. The V gene is TRBV9, the J gene TRBJ2-3; 8 nucleotides align to TRBD2. There are 16 residues in the CDR3. CDR1 SGDLS and CDR2 YYNGEE come from the germline V gene. V shed 0 bases, J shed 3 bases, and the junction held 6 bases outside the gene matches.

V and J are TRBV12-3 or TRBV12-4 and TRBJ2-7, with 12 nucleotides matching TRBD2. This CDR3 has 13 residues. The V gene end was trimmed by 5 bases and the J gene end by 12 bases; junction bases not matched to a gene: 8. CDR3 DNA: TGTGCCAGCAGTAGGACTAGCGGGGCCCCGGGGTACTTC. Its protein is CASSRTSGAPGYF.

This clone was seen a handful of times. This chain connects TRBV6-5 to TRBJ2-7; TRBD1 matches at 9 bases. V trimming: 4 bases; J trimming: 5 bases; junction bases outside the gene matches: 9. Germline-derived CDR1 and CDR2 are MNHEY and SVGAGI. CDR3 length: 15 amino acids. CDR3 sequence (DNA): TGTGCCAGCAGTTTGGGACAGGGAAGTCTCAACGAGCAGTACTTC. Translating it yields CASSLGQGSLNEQYF.

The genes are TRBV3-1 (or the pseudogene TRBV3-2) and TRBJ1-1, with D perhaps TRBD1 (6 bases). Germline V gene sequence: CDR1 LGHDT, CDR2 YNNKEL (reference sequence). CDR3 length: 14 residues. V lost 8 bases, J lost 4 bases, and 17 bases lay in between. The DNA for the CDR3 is TGTGCCAGCCACGACGGGGGGCGAAGCACTGAAGCTTTCTTT. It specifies CASHDGGRSTEAFF.

The CDR3 DNA reads TGTGCCAGCAGCGGCAGGAATCTTTACGAGCAGTACTTC. Amino acids: CASSGRNLYEQYF. This chain uses TRBV11-3 with TRBJ2-7; D call uncertain. The ends were cut back, 5 bases at V and 4 bases at J, with 12 bases in the middle. Germline-derived CDR1 and CDR2 are SGHNT and YENEEA. This CDR3 has 13 residues.

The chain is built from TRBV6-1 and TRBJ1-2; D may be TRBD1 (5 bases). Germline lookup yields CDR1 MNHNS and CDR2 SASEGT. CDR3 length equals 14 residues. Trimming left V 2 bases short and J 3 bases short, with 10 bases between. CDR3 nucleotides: TGTGCCAGCAGTGAAAGTGGGGCGGACTATGGCTACACCTTC. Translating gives CASSESGADYGYTF.

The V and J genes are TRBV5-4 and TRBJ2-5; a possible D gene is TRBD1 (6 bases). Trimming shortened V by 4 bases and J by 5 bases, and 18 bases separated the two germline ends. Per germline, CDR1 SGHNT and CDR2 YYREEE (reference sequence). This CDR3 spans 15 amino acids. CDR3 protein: CASSPDIGQRETQYF. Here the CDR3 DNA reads TGTGCCAGCAGCCCGGATATAGGACAGAGGGAGACCCAGTACTTC.

The CDR3 loop is CASIGTSGKNEQFF. The DNA for the CDR3 is TGTGCCAGCATCGGGACTAGCGGGAAGAATGAGCAGTTCTTC. V usage is TRBV11-2 and J usage is TRBJ2-1; 13 bases align to TRBD2. The trim removed 7 bases at V and 7 bases at J, leaving 4 bases unmatched. The V gene's germline CDR1 is SGHAT and CDR2 FQNNGV. The CDR3 is 14 residues long.

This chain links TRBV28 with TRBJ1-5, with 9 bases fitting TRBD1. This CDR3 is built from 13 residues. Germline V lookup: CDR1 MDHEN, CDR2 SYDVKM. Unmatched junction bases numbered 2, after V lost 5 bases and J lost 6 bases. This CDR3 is CASSTGGGQPQHF. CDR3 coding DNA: TGTGCCAGCAGTACAGGGGGCGGTCAGCCCCAGCATTTT. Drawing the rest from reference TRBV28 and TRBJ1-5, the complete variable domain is DVKVTQSSRYLVKRTGEKVFLECVQDMDHENMFWYRQDPGLGLRLIYFSYDVKMKEKGDIPEGYSVSREKKERFSLILESASTNQTSMYLCASSTGGGQPQHFGDGTRLSIL.

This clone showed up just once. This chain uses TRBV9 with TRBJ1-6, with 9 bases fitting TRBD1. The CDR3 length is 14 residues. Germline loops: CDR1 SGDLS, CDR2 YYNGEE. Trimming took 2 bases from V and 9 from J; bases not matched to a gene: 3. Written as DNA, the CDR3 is TGTGCCAGCAGCGTTTCGGACAGGGGTTCACCCCTCCACTTT. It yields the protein CASSVSDRGSPLHF.

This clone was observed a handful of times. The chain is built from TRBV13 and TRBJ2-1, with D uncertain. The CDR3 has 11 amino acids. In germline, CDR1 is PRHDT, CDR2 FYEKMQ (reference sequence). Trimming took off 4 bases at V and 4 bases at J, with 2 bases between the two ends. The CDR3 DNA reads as TGTGCCAGCAGCTCGTACAATGAGCAGTTCTTC. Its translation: CASSSYNEQFF.

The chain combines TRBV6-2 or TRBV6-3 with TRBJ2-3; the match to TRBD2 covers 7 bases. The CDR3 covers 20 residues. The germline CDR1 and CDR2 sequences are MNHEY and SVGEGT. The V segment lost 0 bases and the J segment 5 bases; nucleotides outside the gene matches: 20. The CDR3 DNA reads TGTGCCAGCAGTTACTCGTGGGCTAGCGGAGGTGCCAGAGGTAAAGATACGCAGTATTTT. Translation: CASSYSWASGGARGKDTQYF.

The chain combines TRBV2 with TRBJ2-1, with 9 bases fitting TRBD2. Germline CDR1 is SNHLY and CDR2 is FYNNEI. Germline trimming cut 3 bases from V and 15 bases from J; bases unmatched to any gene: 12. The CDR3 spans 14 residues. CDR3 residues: CASSDSPSGTVLFF. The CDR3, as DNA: TGTGCCAGCAGTGATTCCCCTAGCGGGACGGTACTGTTCTTC. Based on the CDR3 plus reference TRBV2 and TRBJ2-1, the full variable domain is EPEVTQTPSHQVTQMGQEVILRCVPISNHLYFYWYRQILGQKVEFLVSFYNNEISEKSEIFDDQFSVERPDGSNFTLKIRSTKLEDSAMYFCASSDSPSGTVLFFGPGTRLTVL.

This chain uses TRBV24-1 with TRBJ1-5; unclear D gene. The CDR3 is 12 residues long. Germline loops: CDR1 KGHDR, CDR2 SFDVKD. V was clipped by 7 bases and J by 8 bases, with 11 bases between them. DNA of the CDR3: TGTGCCACCAGCGACTTTACGGAGCCCCAGCATTTT. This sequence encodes CATSDFTEPQHF.

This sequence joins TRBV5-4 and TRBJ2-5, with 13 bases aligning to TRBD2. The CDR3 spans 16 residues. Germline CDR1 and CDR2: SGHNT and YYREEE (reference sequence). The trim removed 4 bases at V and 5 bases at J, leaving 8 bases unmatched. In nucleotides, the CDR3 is TGTGCCAGCAGCGACGGGACTAGCGGGACACGGGAGACCCAGTACTTC. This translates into CASSDGTSGTRETQYF.